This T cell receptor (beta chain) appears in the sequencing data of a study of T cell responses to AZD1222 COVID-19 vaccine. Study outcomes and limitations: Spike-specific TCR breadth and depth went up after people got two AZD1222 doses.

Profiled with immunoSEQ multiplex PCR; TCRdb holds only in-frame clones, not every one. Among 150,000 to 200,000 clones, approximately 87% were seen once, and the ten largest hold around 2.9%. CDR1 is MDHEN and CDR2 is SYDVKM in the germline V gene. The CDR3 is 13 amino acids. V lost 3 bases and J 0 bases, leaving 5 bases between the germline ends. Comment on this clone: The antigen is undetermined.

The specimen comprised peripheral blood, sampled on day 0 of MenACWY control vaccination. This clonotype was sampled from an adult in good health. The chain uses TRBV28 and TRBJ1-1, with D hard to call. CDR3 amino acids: CASSFLMNTEAFF. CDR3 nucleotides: TGTGCCAGCAGTTTTCTGATGAACACTGAAGCTTTCTTT.